The T cell receptor beta chain under discussion was sequenced for a study of cytomegalovirus exposure and HLA in healthy donors. Study outcomes and limitations: In vitro data verified a few CMV-associated chains as specific for CMV antigens.

Produced via immunoSEQ multiplex PCR; TCRdb's table is partial and in-frame only. The sample lists about 300,000 clones, approximately 88% occurring once. With 3 bases removed from V and 4 bases from J, the gap between germline ends came to 15 bases. From germline, CDR1 is MDHEN and CDR2 SYDVKM. The CDR3 spans 15 residues. The donors were members of the 120-subject validation cohort (separate from the approximately 670-subject first cohort). Turning to this clone: Its antigen is undetermined.

This sequence joins TRBV28 and TRBJ1-1; D not certain. The source of this sequence is a woman aged 18-35 years in good health and CMV-seronegative. The specimen was PBMCs. CDR3 DNA: TGTGCCAGCAGTTTGGGGAGGAGGTTGGGCACTGAAGCTTTCTTT. It codes for CASSLGRRLGTEAFF.